Listed below are T cell receptor beta chains from one sample, sequenced in a study of T cells in Graves' hyperthyroidism and ophthalmopathy. TCRdb analysed the multiplex PCR reads with MiXCR anew, one entry per CDR3 protein. The data hold roughly 300,000 distinct CDR3 sequences, with about 20% observed a single time. Sequencing was done on a sample of blood. These receptors came from a woman in her forties or fifties with Graves' hyperthyroidism. CDR3s include the opening cysteine and the closing phenylalanine or tryptophan. The D gene is left open where the match is weak. Clone sizes are given selectively: once, few, many, or a class where the clone is expanded.

clone size: -
J gene: TRBJ2-1
D gene: -
V gene: TRBV11-2
CDR3 DNA: TGTGCCAGCAGCTTCAATTTATACTCGCATGAGCAGTTCTTC
CDR3 protein: CASSFNLYSHEQFF

clone size: once
J gene: TRBJ2-5
D gene: TRBD1
V gene: TRBV12-3/TRBV12-4
CDR3 DNA: TGTGCCAGCATGGCAGGGGGCTTGAAGACCCAGTACTTC
CDR3 protein: CASMAGGLKTQYF

clone size: few
J gene: TRBJ1-2
D gene: -
V gene: TRBV29-1
CDR3 DNA: TGCAGCGTTGAAGATTTGGCTTACACTAACTATGGCTACACCTTC
CDR3 protein: CSVEDLAYTNYGYTF

clone size: -
J gene: TRBJ2-7
D gene: TRBD1
V gene: TRBV27
CDR3 DNA: TGTGCCAGCAGCCCCTTCGGGACAGTGGCCTACGAGCAGTACTTC
CDR3 protein: CASSPFGTVAYEQYF

clone size: -
J gene: TRBJ2-2
D gene: -
V gene: TRBV30
CDR3 DNA: TGTGCCTGGAGTCTAAGGAACGGGGAGCTGTTTTTT
CDR3 protein: CAWSLRNGELFF

clone size: many
J gene: TRBJ1-6
D gene: -
V gene: TRBV11-2
CDR3 DNA: TGTGCCAGCAGCGCTACCGGGACAAGTAATTCACCCCTCCACTTT
CDR3 protein: CASSATGTSNSPLHF

clone size: many
J gene: TRBJ2-3
D gene: -
V gene: TRBV11-2
CDR3 DNA: TGTGCCAGCAGCTTAGTCTTGATCACAGATACGCAGTATTTT
CDR3 protein: CASSLVLITDTQYF

clone size: many
J gene: TRBJ1-1
D gene: -
V gene: TRBV12-3/TRBV12-4
CDR3 DNA: TGTGCCAGCAGTCCAACGGCCACTGAAGCTTTCTTT
CDR3 protein: CASSPTATEAFF

clone size: -
J gene: TRBJ2-1
D gene: TRBD2
V gene: TRBV2
CDR3 DNA: TGTGCCAGCAGTGAAAAAGCGGGATCCTACAATGAGCAGTTCTTC
CDR3 protein: CASSEKAGSYNEQFF

clone size: many
J gene: TRBJ1-1
D gene: -
V gene: TRBV11-2
CDR3 DNA: TGTGCCAGCAGCCTTCAGGTAACTGCCGAAGCTTTCTTT
CDR3 protein: CASSLQVTAEAFF

clone size: many
J gene: TRBJ2-7
D gene: TRBD2
V gene: TRBV7-9
CDR3 DNA: TGTGCCGCAGACTCGGGACTACCCCCCTACGAGCAGTACTTC
CDR3 protein: CAADSGLPPYEQYF

clone size: -
J gene: TRBJ1-5
D gene: TRBD1
V gene: TRBV4-1
CDR3 DNA: TGCGCCAGCAGCCAAGGGACAGGGAACCATCAGCCCCAGCATTTT
CDR3 protein: CASSQGTGNHQPQHF

clone size: many
J gene: TRBJ1-2
D gene: -
V gene: TRBV2
CDR3 DNA: TGTGCCAGCAGTGAAGGGCTGTCGACTTCAGGCTACACCTTC
CDR3 protein: CASSEGLSTSGYTF

clone size: many
J gene: TRBJ2-7
D gene: -
V gene: TRBV3-1
CDR3 DNA: TGTGCCAGCAGCCAGGGGGCGCAACGGGAGCAGTACTTC
CDR3 protein: CASSQGAQREQYF

clone size: many
J gene: TRBJ1-3
D gene: -
V gene: TRBV20-1
CDR3 DNA: TGCAGTGCCATGGAGGCAGTCGACTCTGGAAACACCATATATTTT
CDR3 protein: CSAMEAVDSGNTIYF

clone size: many
J gene: TRBJ2-7
D gene: TRBD2
V gene: TRBV11-3
CDR3 DNA: TGTGCCAGCAGCGTCCCGGGACTAGCGGGAGGCCCTCCGCACGAGCAGTACTTC
CDR3 protein: CASSVPGLAGGPPHEQYF

clone size: -
J gene: TRBJ1-2
D gene: -
V gene: TRBV6-1
CDR3 DNA: TGTGCCAGCAGTCCCTACCGGACAGCGACCCACTATGGCTACACCTTC
CDR3 protein: CASSPYRTATHYGYTF

clone size: -
J gene: TRBJ1-4
D gene: TRBD1
V gene: TRBV30
CDR3 DNA: TGTGCCTGGTTGGAGCGGGACAGGGCTGAACTGTTTTTT
CDR3 protein: CAWLERDRAELFF

clone size: -
J gene: TRBJ2-7
D gene: -
V gene: TRBV7-9
CDR3 DNA: TGTGCCAGCAGCTTAAGGTCCGGGAGACAGTACTTC
CDR3 protein: CASSLRSGRQYF

clone size: few
J gene: TRBJ2-5
D gene: TRBD2
V gene: TRBV19
CDR3 DNA: TGTGCCAGTAGTCGACTAGCGAGAAGGGGAGAGACCCAGTACTTC
CDR3 protein: CASSRLARRGETQYF

clone size: many
J gene: TRBJ1-6
D gene: TRBD1
V gene: TRBV2
CDR3 DNA: TGTGCCAGCACCTTCTACAGGGGAGGCAATTCACCCCTCCACTTT
CDR3 protein: CASTFYRGGNSPLHF

clone size: -
J gene: TRBJ1-3
D gene: -
V gene: TRBV13
CDR3 DNA: TGTGCCAGCAGCTTTACCCCGGGGGCTGGTGGAAACACCATATATTTT
CDR3 protein: CASSFTPGAGGNTIYF

clone size: -
J gene: TRBJ2-1
D gene: -
V gene: TRBV5-1
CDR3 DNA: TGCGCCAGCAGCGCTCCAGGGGGCGGGAGGAATGAGCAGTTCTTC
CDR3 protein: CASSAPGGGRNEQFF

clone size: many
J gene: TRBJ1-1
D gene: -
V gene: TRBV12-3/TRBV12-4
CDR3 DNA: TGTGCCAGCCGAACCGGGACCTTGAACACTGAAGCTTTCTTT
CDR3 protein: CASRTGTLNTEAFF

clone size: -
J gene: TRBJ1-4
D gene: -
V gene: TRBV3-1
CDR3 DNA: TGTGCCAGCAGCCAAGTGACCGGGGAAAAACTGTTTTTT
CDR3 protein: CASSQVTGEKLFF

clone size: few
J gene: TRBJ2-7
D gene: -
V gene: TRBV12-3/TRBV12-4
CDR3 DNA: TGTGCCAGCAGTTTCGACCAGGCGGCTACCTACGAGCAGTACTTC
CDR3 protein: CASSFDQAATYEQYF